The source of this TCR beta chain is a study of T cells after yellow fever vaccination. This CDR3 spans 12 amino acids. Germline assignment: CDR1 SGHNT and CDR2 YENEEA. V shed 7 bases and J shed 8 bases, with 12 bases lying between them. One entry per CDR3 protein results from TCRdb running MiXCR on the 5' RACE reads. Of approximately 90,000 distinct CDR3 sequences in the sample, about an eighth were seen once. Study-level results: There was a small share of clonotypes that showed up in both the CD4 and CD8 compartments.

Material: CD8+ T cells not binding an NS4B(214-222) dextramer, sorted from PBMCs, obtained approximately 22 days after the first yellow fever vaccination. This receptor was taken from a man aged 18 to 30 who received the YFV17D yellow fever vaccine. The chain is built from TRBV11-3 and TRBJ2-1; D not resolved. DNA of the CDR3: TGTGCCAGCATGAGTGGGTCGGATGAGCAGTTCTTC. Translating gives CASMSGSDEQFF.